Below, 31 T cell receptor beta chains from the same sample are listed, as sequenced in a study of regulatory T cells in long-lasting Graves disease. The TCR beta library used iRepertoire HTBI primers with Arm-PCR amplification of CDR3. Via MiXCR, TCRdb re-called the multiplex PCR reads, giving one row per CDR3 protein. The repertoire includes around 480,000 distinct CDR3 sequences, roughly 15% of them detected once, and 20% to 30% sits in the top ten. As for time point: newly diagnosed GD, antithyroid drugs for less than 3 months. From PBMCs, RNA was extracted and then used to make the TCR library. These data are also associated with another study on T cells in Graves' hyperthyroidism and ophthalmopathy.

This specimen consisted of peripheral blood mononuclear cells (PBMCs), obtained at new diagnosis, from a patient treated with antithyroid drugs. The origin of the receptors is a woman aged 35-65 years with Graves disease.

J is TRBJ2-1 and V is TRBV12-3 or TRBV12-4; D possibly corresponds to TRBD2 (7 bases). V was pared by 5 bases and J by 1 base, with 12 bases between. This CDR3 region has 15 residues. The CDR3 DNA reads as TGTGCCAGCAGTAGGGGGGGGGGTTCCTACAATGAGCAGTTCTTC. It codes for CASSRGGGSYNEQFF.

Ten or more counts support this clonotype. This chain connects TRBV2 to TRBJ1-5; D uncertain. The CDR3 spans 14 residues. Germline CDR1 SNHLY, CDR2 FYNNEI. The V gene lost 6 bases and the J gene lost 0 bases, with 9 bases spanning the gap. Written as DNA, the CDR3 is TGTGCCAGCAGCGACACATATAGCAATCAGCCCCAGCATTTT. Its protein is CASSDTYSNQPQHF.

This clonotype was counted only a few times. A much larger clone lies one base from this, so it may be a read error. The chain is built from TRBV3-1 and TRBJ2-1; possible D gene TRBD1, 6 bases. The CDR3 extends over 15 amino acids. V lost 2 bases and J 3 bases, leaving 11 bases between the germline ends. Germline CDR1 is LGHDT and CDR2 is YNNKEL (reference sequence). The CDR3 is CASSQRWDIYNEQFF. The CDR3 bases are TGTGCCAGCAGCCAACGATGGGACATCTACAATGAGCAGTTCTTC.

In its sample, this clonotype was seen many times. This chain links TRBV12-3 or TRBV12-4 with TRBJ2-1, with 7 bases lining up with TRBD2. J lost 6 bases, V lost 9 bases, and 8 bases had no gene match. The CDR3 has 13 amino acids. The CDR3: CASLTGGFNEQFF. The CDR3 DNA follows: TGTGCCAGTCTGACGGGGGGTTTCAATGAGCAGTTCTTC.

The V gene is TRBV30, the J gene TRBJ2-7; D is possibly TRBD1 (5 bases). V was shortened by 3 bases and J by 2 bases, with 8 bases between the two germline ends. Germline V CDR1 and CDR2: GTSNPN, SVGIG (reference sequence). This CDR3 comprises 12 residues. CDR3 loop: CAWRQETYEQYF. For the CDR3, the DNA is TGTGCCTGGAGACAGGAGACCTACGAGCAGTACTTC.

The table lists this clonotype with many counts. The V gene is TRBV12-3 or TRBV12-4, the J gene TRBJ2-3; D is possibly TRBD1 (6 bases). The ends were cut back, 6 bases at V and 1 base at J, with 17 bases in the middle. CDR3 size: 16 residues. The CDR3: CASSETRTVGTDTQYF. Here the CDR3 DNA reads TGTGCCAGCAGCGAAACGCGGACAGTCGGCACAGATACGCAGTATTTT.

This clonotype has a count of ten or more. The rearrangement joins TRBV11-2 to TRBJ2-7; the D gene is possibly TRBD2 (6 bases). Germline assignment: CDR1 SGHAT and CDR2 FQNNGV. The CDR3 is 12 residues long. V lost 4 bases to trimming and J lost 6 bases, with 10 bases between them. CDR3 sequence: CASSSREIEQYF. DNA for the CDR3: TGTGCCAGCAGCTCCCGGGAGATCGAGCAGTACTTC.

This clonotype came up once. The chain couples TRBV30 to TRBJ2-2; a possible D gene is TRBD2 (5 bases). CDR1 is GTSNPN and CDR2 is SVGIG in the germline V gene (reference sequence). V lost 8 bases to trimming and J lost 0 bases, with 10 bases between them. The CDR3 extends over 13 amino acids. For the CDR3, the DNA is TGTGCCGGACTGAGCCCGAACACCGGGGAGCTGTTTTTT. Translation gives CAGLSPNTGELFF.

With regard to this clonotype: A much larger clone differs from this one at a single base, so this may be a read error. In this CDR3 the conserved last residue, phenylalanine or tryptophan, is missing, so a read error is likely. This rearrangement joins TRBV30 to TRBJ1-4, with D unresolved. Germline V lookup: CDR1 GTSNPN, CDR2 SVGIG (reference sequence). The CDR3 loop spans 11 amino acids. Trimming took 6 bases from V and 4 from J, leaving 6 bases between them. The CDR3 DNA reads as TGTGCCTGCCTCATTAATGAAAAACTGTTTTCT. This gives the protein CACLINEKLFS.

This clonotype has a count of ten or more. The CDR3 region has the DNA TGTGCCAGCAGCTCACCCGCCGGCCAGGGGCTTGGCTACACCTTC. This encodes CASSSPAGQGLGYTF. The rearrangement joins TRBV11-2 to TRBJ1-2, with D possibly TRBD1 on 6 matching bases. This CDR3 contains 15 residues. The germline V gene has CDR1 SGHAT and CDR2 FQNNGV. V was trimmed by 4 bases and J by 7 bases, leaving 19 bases between them.

To note about this clonotype: Being one base from a much bigger clone, this may be a read error. The V call is TRBV11-2, the J call TRBJ2-7, with TRBD2 matching over 10 bases. With V trimmed by 1 base and J by 2 bases, 8 bases remained unmatched. Germline lookup yields CDR1 SGHAT and CDR2 FQNNGV. The CDR3 extends over 17 amino acids. This CDR3 reads CASSLASTSGVTYEQYF. The CDR3 bases are TGTGCCAGCAGCTTAGCCTCTACTAGCGGGGTAACCTACGAGCAGTACTTC.

This clonotype was recorded many times. CDR3: CASSKLKGLFGGAFF. CDR3 in DNA: TGTGCCAGCAGCAAACTAAAGGGGCTATTTGGTGGGGCTTTCTTT. The J gene is TRBJ1-1, the V gene TRBV12-3 or TRBV12-4; D might be TRBD1 (5 bases). V was shortened by 6 bases and J by 11 bases, with 25 bases between the two germline ends. The CDR3 sequence is 15 residues long.

This clonotype was counted ten times or more. A read error may account for a junction end that differs from germline. The chain joins TRBV5-6 to TRBJ1-2, with TRBD1 as a possible D gene (5 bases). CDR1 is SGHDT and CDR2 is YYEEEE in the germline V gene. This CDR3 contains 9 residues. CDR3 region: CRVSYGYTF. The CDR3 region has the DNA TGCAGGGTTAGCTATGGCTACACCTTC.

The J gene is TRBJ1-5, the V gene TRBV20-1; D may be TRBD1 (5 bases). From germline, CDR1 is DFQATT and CDR2 SNEGSKA (reference sequence). Trimming took 0 bases from V and 4 from J, leaving 7 bases between them. This CDR3 has 13 amino acids. CDR3: CSARDRGNQPQHF. CDR3 nucleotides: TGCAGTGCTAGAGATAGGGGAAATCAGCCCCAGCATTTT.

This clonotype was detected many times. The chain combines TRBV12-3 or TRBV12-4 with TRBJ2-3; 11 bases fit TRBD2. The V gene end was trimmed by 3 bases and the J gene end by 2 bases; junction bases not matched to a gene: 4. This CDR3 is 16 amino acids long. The CDR3 here is CASSFTSGRDTDTQYF. In DNA, the CDR3 is TGTGCCAGCAGTTTCACTAGCGGGAGAGACACAGATACGCAGTATTTT.

Notes on this clonotype: As the CDR3 is not closed by the conserved phenylalanine or tryptophan, this likely results from a read error. The limits of the CDR3 on the DNA are not certain, so only TCRdb's listed CDR3 is given. The chain employs TRBV10-3 and TRBJ1-2; the table's D call, TRBD1, was not checked against the DNA. Per germline, CDR1 ENHRY and CDR2 SYGVKD. Inclusive of both ends, the CDR3 amounts to 9 amino acids. The CDR3 loop is CAGQYCRFR.

This clonotype has more than one count but fewer than ten. V usage is TRBV20-1 and J usage is TRBJ1-2; 9 bases map to TRBD1. Germline V gene lookup returns CDR1 DFQATT and CDR2 SNEGSKA (reference sequence). The CDR3 has 14 amino acids. The V gene end was trimmed by 5 bases and the J gene end by 3 bases; junction bases not matched to a gene: 7. CDR3 in amino acids: CSAEDRTGDYGYTF. CDR3 nucleotide sequence: TGCAGTGCTGAGGATAGGACAGGGGACTATGGCTACACCTTC.

V and J are TRBV5-1 and TRBJ2-7; either TRBD1 or TRBD2 may fit D (5 bases each). The CDR3 extends over 14 amino acids. Germline loops: CDR1 SGHRS, CDR2 YFSETQ. V lost 0 bases, J lost 0 bases, and 7 bases lay in between. CDR3: CASSLVGTSYEQYF. CDR3 sequence (DNA): TGCGCCAGCAGCTTGGTAGGGACCTCCTACGAGCAGTACTTC.

This clonotype showed up just a few times. The chain employs TRBV6-2 or TRBV6-3 and TRBJ1-3; no definite D call. Germline CDR1 and CDR2: MNHEY and SVGEGT. The V gene lost 7 bases and the J gene lost 0 bases, with 13 bases spanning the gap. The CDR3 is 15 residues long. CDR3 sequence (DNA): TGTGCCAGCATTGGACGGGTAGACTCTGGAAACACCATATATTTT. It translates to CASIGRVDSGNTIYF.

This clonotype was recorded at least ten times. CDR3 sequence reads: CAWSEGPVNTEAFF. For the CDR3, the DNA is TGTGCCTGGAGCGAGGGACCTGTGAACACTGAAGCTTTCTTT. This chain connects TRBV30 to TRBJ1-1; TRBD1 might be the D (5 bases). The V gene lost 3 bases and the J gene lost 0 bases, with 11 bases spanning the gap. The CDR3 totals 14 residues. Germline V gene lookup returns CDR1 GTSNPN and CDR2 SVGIG (reference sequence).

This chain links TRBV7-2 with TRBJ2-5; 11 positions agree with TRBD2. Germline CDR1 is SGHTA and CDR2 is FQGNSA. The CDR3 is made up of 15 amino acids. V was pared by 5 bases and J by 5 bases, with 7 bases of the junction left unmatched. The CDR3 DNA reads as TGTGCCAGCAGCAAACTAGCGGGGGCATACGAGACCCAGTACTTC. Translated: CASSKLAGAYETQYF.

A word on this clonotype: A much larger clone differs by one base, so this may be a read error. The chain joins TRBV6-2 or TRBV6-3 to TRBJ1-1; D uncertain. This CDR3 contains 13 residues. Germline lookup yields CDR1 MNHEY and CDR2 SVGEGT. The CDR3 region has the DNA TGTACCAGCAGTCATAGACCAAACACTGAAGCTTTCTTT. Its protein product is CTSSHRPNTEAFF.

This clonotype was recorded a few times. The genes are TRBV29-1 and TRBJ2-1; TRBD2 might be the D (5 bases). The V gene's germline CDR1 is SQVTM and CDR2 ANQGSEA. The CDR3 totals 16 residues. V lost 0 bases to trimming and J lost 0 bases, with 12 bases between them. The CDR3 nucleotides are TGCAGCGTTGAAGATGATCGGGATAGCTCCTACAATGAGCAGTTCTTC. Translated, it gives CSVEDDRDSSYNEQFF.

A remark on this clonotype: A read error is likely, as this CDR3 ends without the conserved phenylalanine or tryptophan. The genes are TRBV5-8 and TRBJ1-1; 7 bases are a match to TRBD1. CDR3 length equals 14 residues. The germline V gene encodes CDR1 SGHTS and CDR2 YDEGEE. In nucleotides, the CDR3 is TGCGCCAGCAGCTTGGGACAGATGAACACTGAAGCTTTCTCT. It is translated as CASSLGQMNTEAFS.

This clonotype was seen a handful of times. The chain uses TRBV7-9 and TRBJ1-1; D is possibly TRBD1 (6 bases). Germline V gene data show CDR1 as SEHNR and CDR2 as FQNEAQ (reference sequence). Trimming took off 6 bases at V and 3 bases at J, with 14 bases between the two ends. The CDR3 runs to 14 residues. The CDR3 region is CASSPGQWDTEAFF. CDR3 nucleotides: TGTGCCAGCAGTCCCGGACAGTGGGACACTGAAGCTTTCTTT.

At least ten counts were recorded for this clonotype. The chain combines TRBV12-3 or TRBV12-4 with TRBJ2-7, with TRBD1 matching 7 bases. V lost 6 bases, J lost 2 bases, and 10 bases stayed unmatched. The CDR3 contains 15 residues. The CDR3 loop reads CASSLGQSHTYEQYF. The CDR3 bases are TGTGCCAGCAGCCTGGGACAGAGCCATACCTACGAGCAGTACTTC.

The chain has TRBV2 and TRBJ2-7, with 13 nucleotides matching TRBD2. The CDR3 sequence is 15 residues long. Germline CDR1 is SNHLY and CDR2 is FYNNEI. Trimming removed 6 bases from V and 3 bases from J; junction bases left unmatched: 5. Here the CDR3 DNA reads TGTGCCAGCAGCCCACTAGCGGGGGGGAACTACGAGCAGTACTTC. Protein sequence: CASSPLAGGNYEQYF.

This clonotype was counted ten times or more. V and J are TRBV28 and TRBJ1-3, with D perhaps matching TRBD1 (5 bases). The CDR3 totals 12 residues. V lost 10 bases and J 9 bases, leaving 16 bases between the germline ends. In germline, CDR1 is MDHEN, CDR2 SYDVKM. The CDR3 sequence is CATATGGVTIYF. CDR3 nucleotide sequence: TGTGCCACTGCCACAGGTGGGGTCACCATATATTTT.

This clonotype came up many times. The rearrangement joins TRBV20-1 to TRBJ1-2; unclear D gene. The CDR3 sequence is 16 residues long. Germline V gene lookup returns CDR1 DFQATT and CDR2 SNEGSKA (reference sequence). Deletions cut 0 bases from V and 7 bases from J, with 21 bases between. In DNA form, the CDR3 reads TGCAGTGCTAGAGATCTTGATAGGACCTTTCTCGGTGGCTACACCTTC. Its protein is CSARDLDRTFLGGYTF.

This clonotype has ten or more counts. The chain combines TRBV20-1 with TRBJ1-1, with D maybe TRBD1 (5 bases). CDR3 length equals 13 residues. Germline values: CDR1 DFQATT, CDR2 SNEGSKA (reference sequence). Trimming left V 4 bases short and J 4 bases short, with 13 bases between. The CDR3 region has the DNA TGCAGTGCTATGTTTGGGAGGGGCACTGAAGCTTTCTTT. This sequence encodes CSAMFGRGTEAFF.

V and J are TRBV12-3 or TRBV12-4 and TRBJ2-5; 10 bases map to TRBD1. The trim removed 4 bases at V and 4 bases at J, leaving 0 bases unmatched. This CDR3 is 13 amino acids long. The CDR3 nucleotides are TGTGCCAGCAGTTGGACAGGGGGAGAGACCCAGTACTTC. Translation: CASSWTGGETQYF.